The entry below gives a single T cell receptor (beta chain) sequence along with its context. Its antigen remains unidentified. Profiling relied on immunoSEQ multiplex PCR, and the TCRdb table lists in-frame clones only, not all of them. The repertoire includes 35,000 to 45,000 clones, approximately 80% of them detected once, and approximately 4.6% sits in the top ten. The data were obtained in a study of a mutant IDH1 vaccine in newly diagnosed glioma. As for time point: week 35, safety follow-up. Doses of 300 ug of mutant IDH1 20-mer peptide were given with topical imiquimod. This CDR3 contains 17 residues. Germline V gene data show CDR1 as MRHNA and CDR2 as SNTAGT. V was clipped by 9 bases and J by 2 bases; unmatched bases: 15.

The sequence derives from a woman aged 45-65 years with glioma. Material: PBMCs, obtained from a glioma patient whose treatment included an IDH1 peptide vaccine. The chain employs TRBV6-4 and TRBJ2-3; 9 bases are shared with TRBD1. The CDR3 reads CARTPIPQGADTDTQYF. The DNA of the CDR3 is TGTGCCAGGACCCCGATCCCACAGGGGGCGGACACAGATACGCAGTATTTT.